Listed below are T cell receptor beta chains from one sample, sequenced in a study of prognosis after radiotherapy for stage I lung cancer. TCRdb used MiXCR to reprocess the multiplex PCR reads, holding one entry per CDR3 protein. The table has about 15,000 distinct CDR3 sequences, roughly a third seen once. The material was PBMCs, obtained before or after stereotactic body radiation therapy (not recorded which). These TCRs come from a donor aged 50 or older with non-small cell lung cancer. Both conserved end residues are part of each CDR3.

cdr3_aa: CSSGPGISGYNSPLHF
v_call: TRBV5-6
j_call: TRBJ1-6

cdr3_aa: CSARDFVAGQDNEQFF
v_call: TRBV20-1
j_call: TRBJ2-1

cdr3_aa: CVSSPSGNYGYTF
v_call: TRBV28
j_call: TRBJ1-2

cdr3_aa: CAVSRVTGDTQYF
v_call: TRBV6-2/TRBV6-3
j_call: TRBJ2-3

cdr3_aa: CSAKTSGGRYEQYF
v_call: TRBV20-1
j_call: TRBJ2-7

cdr3_aa: CAWSVPGNSPLHF
v_call: TRBV30
j_call: TRBJ1-6

cdr3_aa: CASSAVLGVTEAFF
v_call: TRBV11-1
j_call: TRBJ1-1

cdr3_aa: CSAIDRGLAGGLSTDTQYF
v_call: TRBV20-1
j_call: TRBJ2-3

cdr3_aa: CASSNTYEQYF
v_call: TRBV7-9
j_call: TRBJ2-7

cdr3_aa: CATSRDSGFGEQYF
v_call: TRBV15
j_call: TRBJ2-7

cdr3_aa: CASSSPEGTGEMFF
v_call: TRBV28
j_call: TRBJ2-2

cdr3_aa: CASSFRGREAFF
v_call: TRBV5-1
j_call: TRBJ1-1

cdr3_aa: CSAREVRGEVNNSPLHF
v_call: TRBV20-1
j_call: TRBJ1-6

cdr3_aa: CSVRQGGGELFF
v_call: TRBV29-1
j_call: TRBJ2-2

cdr3_aa: CATQGRDIADTQYF
v_call: TRBV24-1
j_call: TRBJ2-3

cdr3_aa: CASSYSRVSGSGNTIYF
v_call: TRBV6-2/TRBV6-3
j_call: TRBJ1-3

cdr3_aa: CASSQDARASGNTIYF
v_call: TRBV4-2
j_call: TRBJ1-3

cdr3_aa: CASSFTREETQYF
v_call: TRBV7-3
j_call: TRBJ2-5

cdr3_aa: CASSRDLAGVREQYF
v_call: TRBV4-1
j_call: TRBJ2-7

cdr3_aa: CASSESAKGNEQFF
v_call: TRBV2
j_call: TRBJ2-1

cdr3_aa: CASKSSGGDNTGELFF
v_call: TRBV2
j_call: TRBJ2-2

cdr3_aa: CASSIGGSGGPHNEQFF
v_call: TRBV19
j_call: TRBJ2-1

cdr3_aa: CASTITGAYEQYF
v_call: TRBV6-4
j_call: TRBJ2-7

cdr3_aa: CASSEWADHEKLFF
v_call: TRBV2
j_call: TRBJ1-4

cdr3_aa: CASSFGGGYNEQFF
v_call: TRBV7-9
j_call: TRBJ2-1

cdr3_aa: CSGEGRTDNEQFF
v_call: TRBV20-1
j_call: TRBJ2-1

cdr3_aa: CASSLPGGAGEQYF
v_call: TRBV7-8
j_call: TRBJ2-7

cdr3_aa: CASSLVAGGNYGYTF
v_call: TRBV5-4
j_call: TRBJ1-2

cdr3_aa: CASSSKGLGTQYF
v_call: TRBV7-9
j_call: TRBJ2-3

cdr3_aa: CASMGGRVGPQHF
v_call: TRBV28
j_call: TRBJ1-5

cdr3_aa: CASLFRGNQPQHF
v_call: TRBV6-1
j_call: TRBJ1-5

cdr3_aa: CASSYVLSGQGGAFF
v_call: TRBV12-3/TRBV12-4
j_call: TRBJ1-1

cdr3_aa: CASSHTGYEQYF
v_call: TRBV12-3/TRBV12-4
j_call: TRBJ2-7

cdr3_aa: CASSIRGAASTDTQYF
v_call: TRBV19
j_call: TRBJ2-3

cdr3_aa: CASSLALSGPLSGIQYF
v_call: TRBV5-5
j_call: TRBJ2-4

cdr3_aa: CASSTLAGDTQYF
v_call: TRBV19
j_call: TRBJ2-3

cdr3_aa: CASSSPGHKNSPLHF
v_call: TRBV2
j_call: TRBJ1-6

cdr3_aa: CASSQVVSSGAYEQYF
v_call: TRBV4-1
j_call: TRBJ2-7

cdr3_aa: CASSFQPSGAPGEQYF
v_call: TRBV9
j_call: TRBJ2-7

cdr3_aa: CASSYSQSTEQFF
v_call: TRBV6-4
j_call: TRBJ2-1

cdr3_aa: CASSAGFGTLELFF
v_call: TRBV5-1
j_call: TRBJ2-2

cdr3_aa: CASSSTGTGDYGYTF
v_call: TRBV5-6
j_call: TRBJ1-2